This passage covers 8 T cell receptor beta chains from one sample sequenced in a study of T cells after yellow fever vaccination. One entry per CDR3 protein, called by TCRdb with MiXCR from the 5' RACE reads. The data hold some 560,000 distinct CDR3 sequences, with roughly 17% observed a single time. Source: PBMCs, taken roughly 5 days after the first yellow fever vaccination. The receptors shown here come from a man aged 18 to 29 who received the YFV17D yellow fever vaccine.

The CDR3 reads CASSPLGLDNNEQFF. The CDR3, as DNA: TGTGCCAGCAGCCCCCTGGGACTAGATAACAATGAGCAGTTCTTC. The rearrangement links TRBV7-3 to TRBJ2-1; the match to TRBD2 covers 8 bases. With 5 bases clipped from V and 5 bases from J, the junction kept 8 bases outside the gene matches. This CDR3 contains 15 residues. CDR1 is SGHTA and CDR2 is FQGTGA in the germline V gene. The whole variable domain, filled in from reference TRBV7-3 and TRBJ2-1, reads GAGVSQTPSNKVTEKGKYVELRCDPISGHTALYWYRQSLGQGPEFLIYFQGTGAADDSGLPNDRFFAVRPEGSVSTLKIQRTERGDSAVYLCASSPLGLDNNEQFFGPGTRLTVL.

In this sample, this clonotype turned up many times. V usage is TRBV12-3 or TRBV12-4 and J usage is TRBJ2-2, with unresolved D. Trimming took 8 bases from V and 0 from J, leaving 10 bases between them. There are 14 residues in the CDR3. CDR3 protein: CASPPDPNTGELFF. CDR3 bases: TGTGCCAGCCCTCCGGACCCGAACACCGGGGAGCTGTTTTTT.

This clonotype came up many times. This sequence joins TRBV5-1 and TRBJ2-3; 13 bases agree with TRBD2. This CDR3 is 17 amino acids long. Germline CDR1 is SGHRS and CDR2 is YFSETQ. V dropped 4 bases and J dropped 2; count of bases not matched to a gene: 7. For the CDR3, the DNA is TGCGCCAGCAGCCCAGGGACTAGCGGGGCTTCCACAGATACGCAGTATTTT. As protein: CASSPGTSGASTDTQYF.

To note about this clonotype: Given a much more abundant clone one base away, this may be a read error. The rearrangement joins TRBV6-5 to TRBJ2-1; 10 nucleotides agree with TRBD2. Germline V CDR1 and CDR2: MNHEY, SVGAGI. V shed 4 bases and J 0 bases; nucleotides not matched to a gene: 0. The CDR3 has 15 amino acids. CDR3 region: CASSWTSGSYNEQFF. The CDR3 bases are TGTGCCAGCAGTTGGACTAGCGGCTCCTACAATGAGCAGTTCTTC.

This chain's CDR3 is CASSQGMGGIQYV. The CDR3 DNA follows: TGTGCCAGCAGCCAAGGAATGGGCGGAATTCAATACGTC. The chain uses TRBV3-1 and TRBJ2-7; D gene ambiguous. The CDR3 totals 13 residues. Germline loops: CDR1 LGHDT, CDR2 YNNKEL (reference sequence). Trimming shortened V by 1 base and J by 13 bases, and 17 bases separated the two germline ends.

This clonotype was observed at least ten times. This chain links TRBV20-1 with TRBJ1-2; weak D call: TRBD1 (5 bases). This CDR3 spans 15 amino acids. Trimming shortened V by 0 bases and J by 8 bases, and 19 bases separated the two germline ends. The germline V gene encodes CDR1 DFQATT and CDR2 SNEGSKA (reference sequence). The CDR3 DNA sequence: TGCAGTGCTAGAGATGTTTTAGGGGCTGTAGGAGGCTACACCTTC. This sequence encodes CSARDVLGAVGGYTF.

This clonotype was seen only a few times. The chain joins TRBV27 to TRBJ1-2, with 7 bases that match TRBD1. V lost 4 bases and J lost 7; bases outside the gene matches: 15. Germline V gives CDR1 MNHEY, CDR2 SMNVEV (reference sequence). This CDR3 has 16 residues. Here the CDR3 reads CASSSPSRDRAVGYTF. CDR3 DNA: TGTGCCAGCAGTTCCCCATCACGCGACAGGGCCGTTGGCTACACCTTC.

The chain combines TRBV6-2 or TRBV6-3 with TRBJ1-1; D is perhaps TRBD1 (6 bases). Germline CDR1 and CDR2: MNHEY and SVGEGT. CDR3 length equals 13 residues. V shed 1 base and J shed 7 bases, with 10 bases lying between them. The chain's CDR3 is CASSYLQGFEAFF. DNA for the CDR3: TGTGCCAGCAGTTACTTACAGGGATTTGAAGCTTTCTTT.